The 16 T cell receptor beta chains below were found in one sample sequenced in a study of T cells in localized non-small cell lung cancer. TCRdb's table, derived via immunoSEQ multiplex PCR, lists solely in-frame clones and lacks some. The repertoire holds about 52,000 clones, with around three quarters as singletons. Sequencing used PBMCs, obtained before any cancer treatment. The receptors originated from a woman aged 40-75 years with stage II lung adenocarcinoma.

The chain combines TRBV6-6 with TRBJ1-1, with D perhaps matching TRBD1 (5 bases). From germline, CDR1 is MNHNY and CDR2 SVGAGI (reference sequence). This CDR3 is built from 15 residues. The ends were cut back, 8 bases at V and 1 base at J, with 17 bases in the middle. This chain's CDR3 is CASHGLRDGNTEAFF. DNA of the CDR3: TGTGCCAGCCACGGCCTAAGGGACGGGAACACTGAAGCTTTCTTT.

The chain couples TRBV15 to TRBJ1-2, with TRBD1 matching over 9 bases. Germline CDR1 and CDR2: LNHNV and YYDKDF (reference sequence). V lost 1 base and J lost 8; bases outside the gene matches: 11. CDR3 size: 16 residues. CDR3 DNA: TGTGCCACCAGCAGAGGGGCCGAGGGACAGGGAAAGGGCTACACCTTC. Its translation: CATSRGAEGQGKGYTF.

The CDR3 nucleotides are TGTGCCAGCACCCTCCTAGCGGGGGCCCCCACAGATACGCAGTATTTT. It codes for CASTLLAGAPTDTQYF. The gene calls are TRBV13 and TRBJ2-3; 10 nucleotides align to TRBD2. The CDR3 is 16 residues long. Unmatched junction bases numbered 9, after V lost 7 bases and J lost 2 bases. Germline V gene lookup returns CDR1 PRHDT and CDR2 FYEKMQ (reference sequence).

A note on this clone: The junction departs from germline at one end; a sequencing error may be responsible. The gene calls are TRBV4-2 and TRBJ1-6, with a tentative D call TRBD1 (5 bases). Germline V lookup: CDR1 LGHNA, CDR2 YNFKEQ. CDR3 length equals 16 residues. As DNA, the CDR3 is TGTACCAGCAGCCAAAGAGACGACAGTTTTAGGTCACCCCTCCACTTT. As protein: CTSSQRDDSFRSPLHF.

The rearrangement links TRBV11-1 to TRBJ2-2, with 8 bases that match TRBD2. This CDR3 region has 15 residues. The V gene's germline CDR1 is SGHAT and CDR2 FQDESV (reference sequence). With V trimmed by 2 bases and J by 1 base, 0 bases remained unmatched. Here the CDR3 reads CASSLLAGNTGELFF. In nucleotides, the CDR3 is TGTGCCAGCAGCTTACTAGCGGGGAACACCGGGGAGCTGTTTTTT.

This clone was found a few times. V gene TRBV5-6 combines with J gene TRBJ1-1; D is perhaps TRBD1 (5 bases). V gave up 2 bases and J gave up 10 bases, with 21 bases separating them. Germline V gene data show CDR1 as SGHDT and CDR2 as YYEEEE. The length of the CDR3 is 15 residues. CDR3 DNA sequence: TGTGCCAGCAGCTTACCGCGGGACGTGCACAATGGAGCTTTCTTT. Protein product: CASSLPRDVHNGAFF. The full variable domain, rest sourced from reference TRBV5-6 and TRBJ1-1, is DAGVTQSPTHLIKTRGQQVTLRCSPKSGHDTVSWYQQALGQGPQFIFQYYEEEERQRGNFPDRFSGHQFPNYSSELNVNALLLGDSALYLCASSLPRDVHNGAFFGQGTRLTVV.

The CDR3, as DNA: TGTGCCAGCAGCCCCGGGGGAGTCCAGTCCAATGAGCAGTTCTTC. It yields the protein CASSPGGVQSNEQFF. This chain joins TRBV7-3 and TRBJ2-1, with D possibly being TRBD2 (6 bases). Germline assignment: CDR1 SGHTA and CDR2 FQGTGA. Deletions cut 5 bases from V and 6 bases from J, with 17 bases between. This CDR3 contains 15 residues.

This rearrangement joins TRBV7-2 to TRBJ2-5; 7 nucleotides line up with TRBD2. From germline, CDR1 is SGHTA and CDR2 FQGNSA. The V and J ends lost 1 base and 1 base, in that order; junction bases with no gene match: 3. CDR3 size: 15 residues. CDR3 protein: CASSLGGGFQETQYF. CDR3 nucleotide sequence: TGTGCCAGCAGCTTAGGGGGGGGGTTCCAAGAGACCCAGTACTTC.

This clone was found a few times. This sequence joins TRBV19 and TRBJ1-2; possible D gene TRBD1, 6 bases. V shed 3 bases and J shed 2 bases, with 13 bases lying between them. The CDR3 runs to 15 residues. Germline V gene sequence: CDR1 LNHDA, CDR2 SQIVND (reference sequence). In DNA, the CDR3 is TGTGCCAGTAGTATTAACGCGGGGGCCAACTATGGCTACACCTTC. Translation gives CASSINAGANYGYTF. The whole variable domain, remainder taken from reference TRBV19 and TRBJ1-2, is DGGITQSPKYLFRKEGQNVTLSCEQNLNHDAMYWYRQDPGQGLRLIYYSQIVNDFQKGDIAEGYSVSREKKESFPLTVTSAQKNPTAFYLCASSINAGANYGYTFGSGTRLTVV.

This clone turned up a few times. V gene TRBV28 combines with J gene TRBJ2-5; 8 bases match TRBD1. J was trimmed by 3 bases and V by 9 bases; bases with no gene match: 6. The CDR3 runs 13 residues. CDR1 and CDR2 from the germline V gene are MDHEN and SYDVKM. The CDR3 here is CASTGQDKETQYF. CDR3 coding DNA: TGTGCCAGTACGGGACAGGATAAAGAGACCCAGTACTTC.

The chain uses TRBV5-1 and TRBJ1-4, with 8 nucleotides matching TRBD1. This CDR3 has 15 amino acids. Germline loops: CDR1 SGHRS, CDR2 YFSETQ. The junction had 1 base not matched to a gene; V was cut back by 3 bases and J by 0 bases. The CDR3 region is CASSSGQATNEKLFF. CDR3 in DNA: TGCGCCAGCAGCTCGGGACAGGCAACTAATGAAAAACTGTTTTTT.

The rearrangement uses TRBV2 and TRBJ2-3; 13 nucleotides line up with TRBD2. V lost 0 bases and J lost 8; bases outside the gene matches: 5. The CDR3 runs to 16 residues. Germline CDR1 SNHLY, CDR2 FYNNEI. This CDR3 is CASSEASGLAGATQYF. The CDR3 nucleotides are TGTGCCAGCAGTGAAGCTTCCGGACTAGCGGGGGCTACGCAGTATTTT.

This chain joins TRBV10-3 and TRBJ1-2; D not certain. V dropped 3 bases and J dropped 8 bases, with 13 bases sitting between them. Germline loops: CDR1 ENHRY, CDR2 SYGVKD. This CDR3 is built from 13 residues. CDR3 sequence (DNA): TGTGCCATCAGTGAATTTGAGGGAGACGGCTACACCTTC. Translated: CAISEFEGDGYTF.

This chain connects TRBV6-5 to TRBJ1-3, with 8 bases aligning to TRBD1. V lost 5 bases and J lost 5; bases outside the gene matches: 8. There are 15 residues in the CDR3. Germline CDR1 is MNHEY and CDR2 is SVGAGI. This chain's CDR3 is CASSRQGTARNTIYF. The CDR3, as DNA: TGTGCCAGCAGTCGACAGGGGACCGCCCGAAACACCATATATTTT.

The rearrangement links TRBV28 to TRBJ1-5; a possible D gene is TRBD1 (5 bases). Germline loops: CDR1 MDHEN, CDR2 SYDVKM. The CDR3 consists of 11 residues. Trimming stripped 3 bases from V and 9 bases from J, with 6 bases between. CDR3 coding DNA: TGTGCCAGCAGTTTGGGACGGCCCCAGCATTTT. Encoded protein: CASSLGRPQHF.

V is TRBV7-9 and J is TRBJ2-1; TRBD1 agrees at 9 bases. Unmatched junction bases numbered 11, after V lost 4 bases and J lost 7 bases. Germline V lookup: CDR1 SEHNR, CDR2 FQNEAQ (reference sequence). The CDR3 runs 16 residues. CDR3 sequence reads: CASSSIPGQGRNEQFF. In DNA form, the CDR3 reads TGTGCCAGCAGCTCAATACCCGGACAGGGGAGGAATGAGCAGTTCTTC.